The 5 T cell receptor beta chains reported below all come from one sample, sequenced in a study of monozygotic twins with inflammatory bowel disease. TCRdb derives one entry per CDR3 protein from the 5' RACE reads, leaving out DNA. In all, the sample yields under 150,000 distinct CDR3 sequences. Input material: blood. These TCRs come from a human donor with ulcerative colitis or Crohn's disease, or a healthy co-twin of an affected twin (not recorded which).

The chain recombines TRBV6-6 with TRBJ1-1. Germline V gene data show CDR1 as MNHNY and CDR2 as SVGAGI (reference sequence). CDR3 size: 14 residues. CDR3 amino acids: CASSYFGGQEEAFF.

The rearrangement joins TRBV7-9 to TRBJ1-5. This CDR3 region has 17 residues. Germline loops: CDR1 SEHNR, CDR2 FQNEAQ (reference sequence). The CDR3 sequence is CASSLGVGRVSNQPQHF.

J is TRBJ2-1 and V is TRBV27; TCRdb proposes TRBD1, but this gene call is untestable without DNA. The CDR3 is 15 amino acids. Germline loops: CDR1 MNHEY, CDR2 SMNVEV (reference sequence). CDR3 region: CASSLWQGGGNEQFF.

This chain joins TRBV27 and TRBJ2-7; the D gene TCRdb calls, TRBD1, cannot be checked with no DNA. Germline loops: CDR1 MNHEY, CDR2 SMNVEV (reference sequence). This CDR3 is 15 amino acids long. The CDR3 reads CASSPRGQSSYEQYF.

The chain combines TRBV12-3 or TRBV12-4 with TRBJ1-4; TCRdb's D call of TRBD1 is untestable without DNA. The CDR3 consists of 14 residues. The CDR3 here is CASSTTGFQEKLFF.